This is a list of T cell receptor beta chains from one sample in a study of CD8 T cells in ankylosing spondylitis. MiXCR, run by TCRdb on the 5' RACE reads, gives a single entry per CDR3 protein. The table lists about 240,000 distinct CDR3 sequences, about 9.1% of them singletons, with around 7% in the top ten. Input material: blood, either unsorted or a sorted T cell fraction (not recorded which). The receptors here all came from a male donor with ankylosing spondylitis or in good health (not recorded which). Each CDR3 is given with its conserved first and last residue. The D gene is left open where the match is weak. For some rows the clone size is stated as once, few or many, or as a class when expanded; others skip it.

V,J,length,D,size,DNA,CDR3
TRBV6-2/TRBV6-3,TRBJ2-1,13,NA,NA,TGTGCCAGCACCTTCGGTGGGGGCTACGAGCAGTTCTTC,CASTFGGGYEQFF
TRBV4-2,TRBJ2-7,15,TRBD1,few,TGTGCCAGCAGCCAAGGTGGGGACAGATCCTACGAGCAGTACTTC,CASSQGGDRSYEQYF
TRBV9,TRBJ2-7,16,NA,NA,TGTGCCAGCAGCGAATTTCAGACGGCGGGTCCCTACGAGCAGTACTTC,CASSEFQTAGPYEQYF
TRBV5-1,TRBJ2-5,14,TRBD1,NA,TGCGCCAGCAGCCCTCGACAGGGGGGGGAGACCCAGTACTTC,CASSPRQGGETQYF
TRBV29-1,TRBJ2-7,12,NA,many,TGCAGCGTTGGAGCCACTTCCTACGAGCAGTACTTC,CSVGATSYEQYF
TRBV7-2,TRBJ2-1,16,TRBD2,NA,TGTGCCAGCAGCCCGAGGATAGCGGGAGCGTTAGAGGTGCAGTTCTTC,CASSPRIAGALEVQFF
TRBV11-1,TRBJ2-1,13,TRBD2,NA,TGTGCCAGCAGCCCGGGGACTAGTCGTGAGCAGTTCTTC,CASSPGTSREQFF
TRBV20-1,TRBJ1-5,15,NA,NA,TGCAGTGCTAGAGATCACAGGGTCGGGGATCAGCCCCAGCATTTT,CSARDHRVGDQPQHF
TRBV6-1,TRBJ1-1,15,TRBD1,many,TGTGCCAGCAGCTCCCTTGTAGGGACAGGCACTGAAGCTTTCTTT,CASSSLVGTGTEAFF
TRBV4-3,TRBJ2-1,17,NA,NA,TGCGCCAGCAGCCAATTTTTCCGTAAGGGGGAGTACAATGAGCAGTTCTTC,CASSQFFRKGEYNEQFF
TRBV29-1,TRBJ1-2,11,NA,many,TGCAGCGCTGGAGAGCCGTACGGCTACACCTTC,CSAGEPYGYTF
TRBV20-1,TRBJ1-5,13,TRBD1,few,TGCAGTGCTAGGAGGGACAGGCAAGGGCCCCAGCATTTT,CSARRDRQGPQHF
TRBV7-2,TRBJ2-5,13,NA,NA,TGTGCCAGCAGCTTAGAATACGAAAAGACCCAGTACTTC,CASSLEYEKTQYF
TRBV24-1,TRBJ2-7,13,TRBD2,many,TGTGCCACCAGTGCCCACGGGGGGAACGAGCAGTACTTC,CATSAHGGNEQYF
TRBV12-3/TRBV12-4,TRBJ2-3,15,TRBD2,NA,TGTGCCAGCAGTCCTCCGGGAGGGACCGTGGATACGCAGTATTTT,CASSPPGGTVDTQYF
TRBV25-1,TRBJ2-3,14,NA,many,TGTGCCAGCAGTGTGGGCAGGGAGGCAGATACGCAGTATTTT,CASSVGREADTQYF
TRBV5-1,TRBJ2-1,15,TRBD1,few,TGCGCCAGCAGCGGGGGGACAGGGTCCTACAATGAGCAGTTCTTC,CASSGGTGSYNEQFF
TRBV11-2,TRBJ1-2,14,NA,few,TGTGCCAGCAGCTTAGACGGACAGATCTATGGCTACACCTTC,CASSLDGQIYGYTF
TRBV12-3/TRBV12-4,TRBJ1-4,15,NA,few,TGTGCCAGCAGTTTACAACTTGCAACTAATGAAAAACTGTTTTTT,CASSLQLATNEKLFF
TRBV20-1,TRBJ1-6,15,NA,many,TGCAGTGCTAGGGCGGACAGTTTCCTGGCTTCACCCCTCCACTTT,CSARADSFLASPLHF
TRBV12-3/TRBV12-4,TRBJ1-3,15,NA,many,TGTGCCAGCAGTTTGATGGGCGTTTCTGGAAACACCATATATTTT,CASSLMGVSGNTIYF
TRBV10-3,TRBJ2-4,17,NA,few,TGTGCCATCAGTGAGTCGTTTGACAGTTCGTCCAAAAACATTCAGTACTTC,CAISESFDSSSKNIQYF
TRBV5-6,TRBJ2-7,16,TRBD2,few,TGTGCCAGCAGCGTGGGACTAGCGGGGGTTCCCTACGAGCAGTACTTC,CASSVGLAGVPYEQYF
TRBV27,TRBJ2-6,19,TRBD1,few,TGTGCCAGCAGCCCCCTGGGACAGGGCTCTTGGGATGGGGCCAACGTCCTGACTTTC,CASSPLGQGSWDGANVLTF
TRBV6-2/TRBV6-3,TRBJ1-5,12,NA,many,TGTGCCAGCAGTGTCAGTCCCCGGCCCCAGCATTTT,CASSVSPRPQHF
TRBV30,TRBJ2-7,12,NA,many,TGTGCCTGGACCCCAGGAACTTACGAGCAGTACTTC,CAWTPGTYEQYF
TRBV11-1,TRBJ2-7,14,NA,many,TGTGCCAGCAGCCGCAGGGCCACCCCCTACGAGCAGTACTTC,CASSRRATPYEQYF
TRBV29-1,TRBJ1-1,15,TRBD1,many,TGCAGCGTGCGACAGGGGCGCCCTATGAACACTGAAGCTTTCTTT,CSVRQGRPMNTEAFF
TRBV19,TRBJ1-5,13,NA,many,TGTGCCAGTAGTATCTCGGACAATCAGCCCCAGCATTTT,CASSISDNQPQHF
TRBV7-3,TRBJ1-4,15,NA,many,TGTGCCAGCAGGTCCCGAGGGGCCTGGGATGAAAAACTGTTTTTT,CASRSRGAWDEKLFF
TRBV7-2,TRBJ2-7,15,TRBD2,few,TGTGCCAGCAGACCTACTAGCGGGGGTCCCTACGAGCAGTACTTC,CASRPTSGGPYEQYF
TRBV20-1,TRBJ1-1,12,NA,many,TGCAGTGCTAGAGGCCAGCCCACTGAAGCTTTCTTT,CSARGQPTEAFF
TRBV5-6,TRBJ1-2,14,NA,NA,TGTGCCAGCAGCGCGCCGCCGGGACCCTCCGGCTACACCTTC,CASSAPPGPSGYTF
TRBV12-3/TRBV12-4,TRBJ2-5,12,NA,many,TGTGCCAGCGGATTCTGGTCAGAGACCCAGTACTTC,CASGFWSETQYF
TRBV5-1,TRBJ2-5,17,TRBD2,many,TGCGCCAGCAGCTTCCCTAGCGGGGGATATAACTGGAAGACCCAGTACTTC,CASSFPSGGYNWKTQYF
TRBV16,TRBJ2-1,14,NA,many,TGTGCCAGCAGCCAATCGATGGGGGCCAATGAGCAGTTCTTC,CASSQSMGANEQFF
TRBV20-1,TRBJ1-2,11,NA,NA,TGCAGTGCTAGTGAAGGGAACGGCTACACCTTC,CSASEGNGYTF
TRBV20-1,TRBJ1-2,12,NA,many,TGCAGTGCTAGAGAGGGAGGCTATGGCTACACCTTC,CSAREGGYGYTF
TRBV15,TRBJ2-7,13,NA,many,TGTGCCACCAGCAGATTTGCAAACTACGAGCAGTACTTC,CATSRFANYEQYF
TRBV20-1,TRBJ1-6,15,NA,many,TGCAGTGCCCTGGGCAGCTATTTCTATAATTCACCCCTCCACTTT,CSALGSYFYNSPLHF
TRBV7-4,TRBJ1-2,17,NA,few,TGTGCCAGCAGCTTAGTGGACACCCGGCGAGGGAGCTATGGCTACACCTTC,CASSLVDTRRGSYGYTF
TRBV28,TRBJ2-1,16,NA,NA,TGTGCCAGCAGCCCCGGGCTCCGGGCGTCCTACAATGAGCAGTTCTTC,CASSPGLRASYNEQFF
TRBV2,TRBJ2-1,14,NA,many,TGTGCCAGCAGTGGGCCACAGGGTTGGAATGAGCAGTTCTTC,CASSGPQGWNEQFF
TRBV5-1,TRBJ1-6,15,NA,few,TGCGCCAGCAGCTTGGATGGGGGCGATAATTCACCCCTCCACTTT,CASSLDGGDNSPLHF
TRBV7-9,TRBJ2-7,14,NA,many,TGTGCCAGCAGCTCAGGGACGGGGACCTACGAGCAGTACTTC,CASSSGTGTYEQYF
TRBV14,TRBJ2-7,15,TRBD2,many,TGTGCCAGCAGCCAAGATTGGGGACTAAACTACGAGCAGTACTTC,CASSQDWGLNYEQYF
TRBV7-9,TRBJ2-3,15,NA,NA,TGTGCCAGCAGCTTTATGGGGGGGGGCATAGATACGCAGTATTTT,CASSFMGGGIDTQYF
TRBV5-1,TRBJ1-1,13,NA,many,TGCGCCAGCAGCCTTACACCGAACACTGAAGCTTTCTTT,CASSLTPNTEAFF
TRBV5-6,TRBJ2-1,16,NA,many,TGTGCCAGCAGCCCTGGGGGGCCCCGAGTTGGCAATGAGCAGTTCTTC,CASSPGGPRVGNEQFF
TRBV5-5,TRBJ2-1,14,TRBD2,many,TGTGCCAGCAGCCTGACTAGCGGTTACAATGAGCAGTTCTTC,CASSLTSGYNEQFF
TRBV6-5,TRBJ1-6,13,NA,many,TGTGCCAGCAGTTACCGGGGTAATTCACCCCTCCACTTT,CASSYRGNSPLHF
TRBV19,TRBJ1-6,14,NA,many,TGTGCCAGTAGTATTATCGGGGCGACGTCACCCCTCCACTTT,CASSIIGATSPLHF
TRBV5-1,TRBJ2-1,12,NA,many,TGCGCCAGCAGCTTGAGTTGGTATGAGCAGTTCTTC,CASSLSWYEQFF
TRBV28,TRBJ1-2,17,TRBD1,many,TGTGCCAGCAGCCGTAGGGGGCTTCAAGGGGGCCCCTATGGCTACACCTTC,CASSRRGLQGGPYGYTF
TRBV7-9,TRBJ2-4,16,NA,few,TGTGCCAGCAGCCCTCACGACGGGGCAGCCAAAAACATTCAGTACTTC,CASSPHDGAAKNIQYF